The 20 T cell receptor beta chains in this list originate from one sample, sequenced in a study of T cell clonality in common variable immunodeficiency. The data were produced by immunoSEQ multiplex PCR, yet TCRdb's version contains in-frame clones alone and is incomplete. The profile covers some 39,000 clones, none occurring a single time. The sample comprised peripheral blood mononuclear cells. The receptors were gathered from a person aged 18 to 75 in good health.

This clone was counted many times. The read halts 3 residues ahead of the CDR3 end, with the missing end drawn from the germline J gene. The chain has TRBV20-1 and TRBJ2-1, with D maybe TRBD1 (5 bases). The CDR3 length is 18 residues. CDR1 is DFQATT, CDR2 SNEGSKA, per germline (reference sequence). With 0 bases removed from V and 0 bases from J, the gap between germline ends came to 18 bases. The CDR3 reads CSARDLLTRDSSYNEQFF. CDR3 bases read: TGCAGTGCTAGAGATCTTCTGACCCGAGACAGCTCCTACAATGAG.

This clone has at least ten counts. The chain's CDR3 is CASSDSGRALYEQYF. Partial CDR3 DNA: TGTGCCAGCAGTGATAGCGGGAGGGCCCTTTACGAG. The rearrangement joins TRBV6-1 to TRBJ2-7; 11 bases fit TRBD2. The read ends 3 residues shy of where the CDR3 ends; the end is completed using the germline J gene. V lost 3 bases, J lost 4 bases, and 5 bases stayed unmatched. Germline V gene data show CDR1 as MNHNS and CDR2 as SASEGT. CDR3 size: 15 residues.

Many counts were recorded for this clone. Sequencing ends 3 residues short of the CDR3 end; the germline J gene provides the rest. This sequence joins TRBV18 and TRBJ2-7, with D perhaps matching TRBD1 (6 bases). Germline CDR1 and CDR2: KGHSH and LQKENI. V dropped 8 bases and J dropped 1 base, with 15 bases sitting between them. This CDR3 comprises 14 residues. CDR3 protein: CASRRGGQSYEQYF. CDR3 DNA (partial): TGTGCCAGCCGACGAGGCGGACAGTCCTACGAG.

This clone was counted at least ten times. Read data end 3 residues before the CDR3 end; the end is taken from the germline J gene. The V and J genes are TRBV28 and TRBJ1-2, with 8 bases that match TRBD1. Germline V CDR1 and CDR2: MDHEN, SYDVKM. The CDR3 has 14 residues. The trim removed 5 bases at V and 4 bases at J, leaving 6 bases unmatched. CDR3 bases read: TGTGCCAGCAGTCCGCCGGGACAGGTCTATGGC. It is translated as CASSPPGQVYG. The full CDR3 sequence reads CASSPPGQVYGYTF.

This clone occurred many times. The sequence runs out 3 residues before the end of the CDR3; the remainder is reconstructed from the germline J gene. The V gene is TRBV7-8, the J gene TRBJ1-1; no definite D call. V lost 6 bases and J lost 1, with 12 bases in between. The V gene's germline CDR1 is SGHVS and CDR2 FQNEAQ. The CDR3 length is 14 residues. CDR3 DNA, as far as it was read: TGTGCCAGCAGTCCGCTTAGTCAGAACACTGAA. It encodes CASSPLSQNTE. From start to end, the CDR3 is CASSPLSQNTEAFF.

This clone was counted ten times or more. The CDR3 end falls 3 residues outside the read, so it is completed with the germline J gene. V is TRBV6-1 and J is TRBJ2-3, with 9 bases that match TRBD1. The CDR3 totals 17 residues. CDR1 and CDR2 (germline): MNHNS, SASEGT. The V segment lost 2 bases and the J segment 5 bases; nucleotides outside the gene matches: 11. The part of the CDR3 DNA that was read is TGTGCCAGCAGTGAATTTGGGACAGGGATAAGAGGAGATACG. It encodes CASSEFGTGIRGDT. In full, the CDR3 is CASSEFGTGIRGDTQYF.

This clone was counted ten times or more. The read halts 3 residues ahead of the CDR3 end, with the missing end drawn from the germline J gene. The chain couples TRBV5-1 to TRBJ2-2; D is undetermined. The CDR3 contains 14 residues. From germline, CDR1 is SGHRS and CDR2 YFSETQ. V lost 1 base, J lost 1 base, and 5 bases lay in between. The CDR3 is CASSLIGNTGELFF. The DNA read from the CDR3 is TGCGCCAGCAGCTTGATCGGGAACACCGGGGAG.

A note on this clone: The read finishes 3 residues shy of the CDR3 end, and the germline J gene is used to complete it. The gene calls are TRBV6-1 and TRBJ2-2, with 8 positions matching TRBD1. CDR1 and CDR2 from the germline V gene are MNHNS and SASEGT. The CDR3 runs 16 residues. CDR3 sequence: CASSEGSGQGNEKLFF. Incomplete CDR3 DNA: TGTGCCAGCAGTGAAGGATCAGGACAGGGTAATGAAAAG.

In this sample, this clone turned up many times. The read comes to an end 3 residues before the CDR3 does, leaving the germline J gene to fill in the end. The rearrangement uses TRBV5-4 and TRBJ2-5, with TRBD1 matching 8 bases. Trimming removed 2 bases from V and 7 bases from J; junction bases left unmatched: 7. This CDR3 contains 14 residues. Germline CDR1 is SGHNT and CDR2 is YYREEE (reference sequence). CDR3: CASSLGQGGGTQYF. The sequenced part of the CDR3 DNA is TGTGCCAGCAGCTTAGGACAGGGAGGAGGGACC.

This clone has a count of ten or more. The CDR3 extends 3 residues past the end of the read, so its final part is completed from the germline J gene. The chain uses TRBV19 and TRBJ1-3; D perhaps matches TRBD1 (6 bases). Trimming pared 9 bases from V and 0 bases from J, leaving 24 bases between. The CDR3 is 18 amino acids. The germline gives CDR1 LNHDA, CDR2 SQIVND (reference sequence). The CDR3 loop reads CASQDRTATRLSGNTIYF. CDR3 DNA, as far as it was read: TGTGCCAGCCAGGATCGGACAGCTACCCGACTCTCTGGAAACACC.

This clone was detected ten times or more. Sequence at one end of the junction differs from germline and may be a read error. The CDR3 is cut off 3 residues early in the read; its end comes from the germline J gene. The chain links TRBV4-2 to TRBJ2-1; 11 nucleotides line up with TRBD2. This CDR3 has 17 residues. The V gene's germline CDR1 is LGHNA and CDR2 YNFKEQ. The DNA read from the CDR3 is TGCGCCAGCAGCCAAGAGGACGCTAGCGGGAGGTTCAATGAG. It yields the protein CASSQEDASGRFNE. Given in full, the CDR3 is CASSQEDASGRFNEQFF.

This clone was seen many times. The read terminates 3 residues before the CDR3 end, so the remaining end is supplied by the germline J gene. The rearrangement uses TRBV5-1 and TRBJ2-1; unclear D gene. Germline V gene data show CDR1 as SGHRS and CDR2 as YFSETQ. Trimming pared 0 bases from V and 9 bases from J, leaving 10 bases between. This CDR3 spans 13 amino acids. The CDR3 region is CASSLDFRSEQFF. The DNA read from the CDR3 is TGCGCCAGCAGCTTGGATTTTCGCAGTGAG.

This clone was found many times. The missing CDR3 end, 3 residues past where the read stops, is filled in from the germline J gene. This sequence joins TRBV9 and TRBJ2-5; tentatively, D is TRBD1 (6 bases). The CDR3 length is 14 residues. Germline V CDR1 and CDR2: SGDLS, YYNGEE. Between the trimmed V and J ends, which lost 0 bases and 1 base, there was a span of 7 bases. CDR3 loop: CASSVVGAQETQYF. The CDR3 DNA, read in part, is TGTGCCAGCAGCGTAGTGGGGGCCCAAGAGACC.

This clone has ten or more counts. The read falls 3 residues short of the CDR3 end, and the missing part is taken from the germline J gene. The V call is TRBV7-6, the J call TRBJ2-5, with 10 positions matching TRBD2. Germline lookup yields CDR1 SGHVS and CDR2 FNYEAQ. The trim removed 6 bases at V and 6 bases at J, leaving 7 bases unmatched. The CDR3 spans 14 residues. The part of the CDR3 DNA that was read is TGTGCCAGCAGGGCAGCGGGAGGGCCCCAGACC. Translated, it gives CASRAAGGPQT. The full CDR3 protein reads CASRAAGGPQTQYF.

Many counts were recorded for this clone. The CDR3 extends 3 residues past the end of the read, so its final part is completed from the germline J gene. The gene calls are TRBV16 and TRBJ2-7; 7 bases match TRBD1. The V gene end was trimmed by 2 bases and the J gene end by 1 base; junction bases not matched to a gene: 11. The CDR3 runs to 17 residues. CDR1 and CDR2 from the germline V gene are KGHSY and FQNENV. The CDR3 protein is CASSQRAPGQFSYEQYF. The sequenced CDR3 bases are TGTGCCAGCAGCCAACGGGCACCGGGACAGTTTTCCTACGAG.

This clone was detected many times. The read comes to an end 3 residues before the CDR3 does, leaving the germline J gene to fill in the end. The J gene is TRBJ2-5, the V gene TRBV11-2; D gene ambiguous. CDR1 and CDR2 (germline): SGHAT, FQNNGV. V lost 3 bases and J 5 bases, leaving 16 bases between the germline ends. This CDR3 region has 15 residues. The CDR3 bases that were read are TGTGCCAGCAGCTTTGGTGAAAGGGTAGGGGAGACC. This gives the protein CASSFGERVGET. The whole CDR3 sequence reads CASSFGERVGETQYF.

This clone has just a few counts. The CDR3 extends 3 residues past the end of the read, so its final part is completed from the germline J gene. This rearrangement joins TRBV2 to TRBJ1-1; TRBD1 aligns across 7 bases. V dropped 6 bases and J dropped 0; count of bases not matched to a gene: 7. The V gene's germline CDR1 is SNHLY and CDR2 FYNNEI. This CDR3 spans 15 amino acids. The sequenced part of the CDR3 DNA is TGTGCCAGCAGAACAGCCGGGACAGTGAACACTGAA. Translating it yields CASRTAGTVNTE. The whole CDR3 protein is CASRTAGTVNTEAFF.

This clone has a handful of counts. The DNA ends 3 residues before the CDR3 does, and the rest of the CDR3 is filled in from the germline J gene. This same CDR3 is encoded by further DNA sequences in the sample. The chain combines TRBV18 with TRBJ1-5; D possibly corresponds to TRBD1 (5 bases). Trimming pared 6 bases from V and 4 bases from J, leaving 10 bases between. The CDR3 is 13 residues long. Germline assignment: CDR1 KGHSH and CDR2 LQKENI. The CDR3 protein is CASSPDRNQPQHF. Partial CDR3 DNA: TGTGCCAGCTCTCCCGACAGAAATCAGCCC.

There are a few counts of this clone. The read gets to within 3 residues of the CDR3 end, and the germline J gene fills in the rest. The chain recombines TRBV20-1 with TRBJ1-1; D call uncertain. V lost 0 bases, J lost 2 bases, and 10 bases lay in between. The CDR3 covers 14 residues. In germline, CDR1 is DFQATT, CDR2 SNEGSKA (reference sequence). This CDR3 is CSARDPGRNTEAFF. CDR3 DNA (partial): TGCAGTGCTAGAGACCCAGGCCGTAACACTGAA.

A word on this clone: The read stops 3 residues short of the end of the CDR3; the missing end is completed from the germline J gene. This chain uses TRBV7-6 with TRBJ2-7; 8 bases match TRBD1. The CDR3 sequence is 13 residues long. The V and J ends lost 5 bases and 3 bases, in that order; junction bases with no gene match: 3. CDR1 is SGHVS, CDR2 FNYEAQ, per germline. This CDR3 reads CASSRDRSYEQYF. Incomplete CDR3 DNA: TGTGCCAGCAGCCGGGACAGGAGCTACGAG.